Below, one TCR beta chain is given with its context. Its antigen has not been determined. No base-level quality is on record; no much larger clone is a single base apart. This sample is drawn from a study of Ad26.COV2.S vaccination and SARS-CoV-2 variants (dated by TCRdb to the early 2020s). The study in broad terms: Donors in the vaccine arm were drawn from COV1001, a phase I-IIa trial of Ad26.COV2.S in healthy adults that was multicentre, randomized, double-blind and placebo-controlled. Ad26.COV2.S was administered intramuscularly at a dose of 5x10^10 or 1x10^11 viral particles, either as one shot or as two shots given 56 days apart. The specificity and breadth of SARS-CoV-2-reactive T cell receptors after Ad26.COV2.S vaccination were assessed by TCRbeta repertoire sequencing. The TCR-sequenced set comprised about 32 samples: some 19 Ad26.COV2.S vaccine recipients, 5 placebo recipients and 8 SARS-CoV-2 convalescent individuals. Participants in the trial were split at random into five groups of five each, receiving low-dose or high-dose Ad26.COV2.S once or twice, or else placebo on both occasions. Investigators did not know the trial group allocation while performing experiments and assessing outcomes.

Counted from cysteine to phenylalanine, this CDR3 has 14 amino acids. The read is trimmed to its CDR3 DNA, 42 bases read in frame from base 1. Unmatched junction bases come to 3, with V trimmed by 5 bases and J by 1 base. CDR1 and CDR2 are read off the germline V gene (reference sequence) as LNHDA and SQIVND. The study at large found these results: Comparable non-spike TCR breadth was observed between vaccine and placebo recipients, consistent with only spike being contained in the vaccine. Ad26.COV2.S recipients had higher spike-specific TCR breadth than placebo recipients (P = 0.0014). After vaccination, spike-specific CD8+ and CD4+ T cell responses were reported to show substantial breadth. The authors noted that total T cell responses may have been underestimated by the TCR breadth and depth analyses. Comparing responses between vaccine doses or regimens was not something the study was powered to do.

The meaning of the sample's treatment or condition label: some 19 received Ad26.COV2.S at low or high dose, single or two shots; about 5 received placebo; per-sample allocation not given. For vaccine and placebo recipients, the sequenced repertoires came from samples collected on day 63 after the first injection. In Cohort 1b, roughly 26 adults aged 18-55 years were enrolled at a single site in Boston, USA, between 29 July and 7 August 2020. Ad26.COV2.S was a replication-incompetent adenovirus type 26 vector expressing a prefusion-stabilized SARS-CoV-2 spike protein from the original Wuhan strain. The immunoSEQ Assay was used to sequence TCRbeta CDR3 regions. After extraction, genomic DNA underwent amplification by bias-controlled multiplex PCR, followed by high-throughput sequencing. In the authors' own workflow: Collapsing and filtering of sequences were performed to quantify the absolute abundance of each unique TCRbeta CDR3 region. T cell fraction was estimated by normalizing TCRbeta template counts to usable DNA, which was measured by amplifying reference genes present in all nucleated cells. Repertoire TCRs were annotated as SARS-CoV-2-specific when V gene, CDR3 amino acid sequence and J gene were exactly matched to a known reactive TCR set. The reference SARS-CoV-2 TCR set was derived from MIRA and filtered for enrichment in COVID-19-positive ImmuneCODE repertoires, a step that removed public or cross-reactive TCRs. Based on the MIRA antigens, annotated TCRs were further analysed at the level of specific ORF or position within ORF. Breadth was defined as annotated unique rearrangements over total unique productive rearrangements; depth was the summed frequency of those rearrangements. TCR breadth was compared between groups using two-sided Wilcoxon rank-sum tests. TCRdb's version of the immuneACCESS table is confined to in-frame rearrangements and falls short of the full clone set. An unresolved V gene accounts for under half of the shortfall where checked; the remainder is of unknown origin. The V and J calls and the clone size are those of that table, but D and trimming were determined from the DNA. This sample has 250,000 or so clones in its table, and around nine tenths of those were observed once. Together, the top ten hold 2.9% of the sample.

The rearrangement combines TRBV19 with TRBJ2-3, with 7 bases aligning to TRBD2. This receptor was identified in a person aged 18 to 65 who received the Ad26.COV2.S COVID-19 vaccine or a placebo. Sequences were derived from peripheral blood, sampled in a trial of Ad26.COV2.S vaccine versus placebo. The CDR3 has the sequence CASSPLAGTDTQYF. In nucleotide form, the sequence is TGTGCCAGTAGTCCCCTAGCGGGCACAGATACGCAGTATTTT.